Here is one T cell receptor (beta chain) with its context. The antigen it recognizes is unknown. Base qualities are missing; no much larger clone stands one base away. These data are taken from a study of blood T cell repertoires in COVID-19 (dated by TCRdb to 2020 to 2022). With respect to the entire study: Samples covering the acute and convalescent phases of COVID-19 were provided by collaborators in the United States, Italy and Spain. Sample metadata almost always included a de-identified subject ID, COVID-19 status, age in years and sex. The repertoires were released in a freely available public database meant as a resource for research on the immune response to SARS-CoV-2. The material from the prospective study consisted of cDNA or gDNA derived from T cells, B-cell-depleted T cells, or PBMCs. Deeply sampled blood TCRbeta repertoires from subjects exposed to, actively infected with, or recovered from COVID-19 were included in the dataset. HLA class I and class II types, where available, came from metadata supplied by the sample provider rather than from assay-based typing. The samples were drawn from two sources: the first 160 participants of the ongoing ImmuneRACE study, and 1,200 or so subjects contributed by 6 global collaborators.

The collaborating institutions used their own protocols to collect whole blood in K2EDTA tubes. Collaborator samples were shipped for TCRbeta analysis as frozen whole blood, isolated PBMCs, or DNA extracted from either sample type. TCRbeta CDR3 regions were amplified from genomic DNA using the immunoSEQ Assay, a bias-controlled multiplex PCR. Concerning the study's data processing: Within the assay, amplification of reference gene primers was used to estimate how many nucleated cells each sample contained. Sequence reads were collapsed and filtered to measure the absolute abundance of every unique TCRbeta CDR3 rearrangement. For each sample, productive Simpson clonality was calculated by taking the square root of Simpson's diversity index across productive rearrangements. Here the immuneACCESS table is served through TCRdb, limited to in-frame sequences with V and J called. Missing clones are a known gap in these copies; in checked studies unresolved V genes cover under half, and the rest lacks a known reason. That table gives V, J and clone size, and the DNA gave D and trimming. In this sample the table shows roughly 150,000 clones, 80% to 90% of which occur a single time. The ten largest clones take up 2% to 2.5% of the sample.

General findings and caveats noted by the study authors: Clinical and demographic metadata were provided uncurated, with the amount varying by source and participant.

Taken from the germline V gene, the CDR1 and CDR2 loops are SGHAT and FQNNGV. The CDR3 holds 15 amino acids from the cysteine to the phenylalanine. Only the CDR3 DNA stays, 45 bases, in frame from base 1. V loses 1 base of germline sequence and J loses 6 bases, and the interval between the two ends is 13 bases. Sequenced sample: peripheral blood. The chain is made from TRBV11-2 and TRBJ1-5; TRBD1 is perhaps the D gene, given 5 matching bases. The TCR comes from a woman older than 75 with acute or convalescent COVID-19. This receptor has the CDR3 CASSLAPGGVQPQHF. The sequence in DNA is TGTGCCAGCAGCTTAGCCCCGGGGGGGGTTCAGCCCCAGCATTTT.